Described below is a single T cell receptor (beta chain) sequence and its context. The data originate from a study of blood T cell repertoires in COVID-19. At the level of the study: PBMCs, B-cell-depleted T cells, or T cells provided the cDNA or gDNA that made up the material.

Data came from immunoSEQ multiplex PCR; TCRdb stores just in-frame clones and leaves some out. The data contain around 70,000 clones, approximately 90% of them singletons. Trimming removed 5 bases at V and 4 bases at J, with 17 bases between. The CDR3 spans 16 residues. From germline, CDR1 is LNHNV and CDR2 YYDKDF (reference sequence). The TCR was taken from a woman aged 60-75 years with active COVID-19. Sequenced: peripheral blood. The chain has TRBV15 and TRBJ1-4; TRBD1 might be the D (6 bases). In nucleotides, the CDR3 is TGTGCCACCAGCTCCATAGAGACAGGAGTTAATGAAAAACTGTTTTTT. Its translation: CATSSIETGVNEKLFF. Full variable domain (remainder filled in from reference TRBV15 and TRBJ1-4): DAMVIQNPRYQVTQFGKPVTLSCSQTLNHNVMYWYQQKSSQAPKLLFHYYDKDFNNEADTPDNFQSRRPNTSFCFLDIRSPGLGDTAMYLCATSSIETGVNEKLFFGSGTQLSVL.